The 30 T cell receptor beta chains listed next were all sequenced from one sample in a study of T cells in Graves' hyperthyroidism and ophthalmopathy. There were TCR beta CDR3 regions amplified from RNA transcripts. Initially, a first-round RT-PCR of the TCR CDR3 employed the HTBI primer set. TCRdb re-analysed the multiplex PCR reads in MiXCR, keeping a single row per CDR3 protein. This table has hundreds of thousands of distinct CDR3 sequences, roughly a sixth appearing once. The sample was blood. The receptors derive from a woman between 35 and 50 years old with Graves' ophthalmopathy.

This clonotype occurred many times. The genes are TRBV2 and TRBJ2-7; TRBD2 matches at 8 bases. The ends lost 2 bases at V and 4 bases at J; junction bases unmatched: 7. Germline CDR1 is SNHLY and CDR2 is FYNNEI. The CDR3 spans 15 residues. CDR3 sequence reads: CASSETSGGRYEQYF. Written as DNA, the CDR3 is TGTGCCAGCAGTGAAACTAGCGGAGGCCGGTACGAGCAGTACTTC.

The rearrangement uses TRBV18 and TRBJ2-7, with TRBD1 as a possible D gene (5 bases). The CDR3 runs to 16 residues. Germline-derived CDR1 and CDR2 are KGHSH and LQKENI. Trimming shortened V by 0 bases and J by 8 bases, and 20 bases separated the two germline ends. The CDR3 reads CASSPPVAGSGLKQYF. The DNA of the CDR3 is TGTGCCAGCTCACCACCGGTGGCAGGGTCTGGGTTAAAGCAGTACTTC.

This clonotype was seen many times. V usage is TRBV12-3 or TRBV12-4 and J usage is TRBJ2-1; D is perhaps TRBD1 (6 bases). This CDR3 region has 14 residues. Trimming pared 4 bases from V and 4 bases from J, leaving 11 bases between. The CDR3 DNA follows: TGTGCCAGCAGTTCAGGGGTAGGGTACAATGAGCAGTTCTTC. It codes for CASSSGVGYNEQFF.

This clonotype was detected ten times or more. The chain is built from TRBV5-1 and TRBJ1-1, with D perhaps TRBD1 (5 bases). The V gene's germline CDR1 is SGHRS and CDR2 YFSETQ. V lost 0 bases, J lost 11 bases, and 14 bases lay in between. The CDR3 is 13 amino acids. CDR3 loop: CASSLDGALGAFF. In nucleotides, the CDR3 is TGCGCCAGCAGCTTGGACGGGGCCTTGGGGGCTTTCTTT.

This clonotype appeared many times. The chain uses TRBV3-1 and TRBJ1-4, with D tentatively TRBD1 (5 bases). This CDR3 region has 15 residues. With 1 base removed from V and 3 bases from J, the gap between germline ends came to 9 bases. Germline V CDR1 and CDR2: LGHDT, YNNKEL (reference sequence). The CDR3 nucleotides read TGTGCCAGCAGCCAAGCTACAGGCGCTAATGAAAAACTGTTTTTT. Residues: CASSQATGANEKLFF.

This clonotype was observed many times. The chain joins TRBV5-1 to TRBJ2-3; weak D call: TRBD2 (6 bases). Trimming cost V 5 bases and J 2 bases, with 12 bases left between them. The length of the CDR3 is 14 residues. CDR1 is SGHRS and CDR2 is YFSETQ in the germline V gene. The CDR3 here is CASSWGLNTDTQYF. Written as DNA, the CDR3 is TGCGCCAGCAGTTGGGGACTTAACACAGATACGCAGTATTTT. The full variable domain, completed using reference TRBV5-1 and TRBJ2-3, is KAGVTQTPRYLIKTRGQQVTLSCSPISGHRSVSWYQQTPGQGLQFLFEYFSETQRNKGNFPGRFSGRQFSNSRSEMNVSTLELGDSALYLCASSWGLNTDTQYFGPGTRLTVL.

The chain uses TRBV6-5 and TRBJ1-5; D gene uncertain. This CDR3 spans 15 amino acids. Trimming took off 2 bases at V and 2 bases at J, with 10 bases between the two ends. CDR1 MNHEY and CDR2 SVGAGI come from the germline V gene. CDR3: CASSYPAYGNQPQHF. The DNA of the CDR3 is TGTGCCAGCAGTTACCCTGCGTATGGCAATCAGCCCCAGCATTTT.

The chain has TRBV11-2 and TRBJ2-1, with 13 bases matching TRBD2. Germline CDR1 SGHAT, CDR2 FQNNGV. The CDR3 contains 16 residues. J gave up 4 bases and V 4 bases, and 4 bases lay outside the gene matches. CDR3 nucleotide sequence: TGTGCCAGCAGCTCCACTAGCGGGGGGGGGTACAATGAGCAGTTCTTC. Its translation is CASSSTSGGGYNEQFF.

This clonotype was seen a handful of times. This rearrangement joins TRBV6-5 to TRBJ1-2; D is unclear. The V end was cut by 7 bases, the J end by 5 bases, with 11 bases between. Germline V gives CDR1 MNHEY, CDR2 SVGAGI. CDR3 length: 12 residues. The CDR3 DNA follows: TGTGCCAGCAAACCGGAAAATTATGGCTACACCTTC. It yields the protein CASKPENYGYTF.

Here the CDR3 reads CASSPGAGFEQYF. CDR3 DNA: TGCGCCAGCAGCCCGGGGGCGGGGTTCGAGCAGTACTTC. This chain joins TRBV5-1 and TRBJ2-7, with D possibly called TRBD1 or TRBD2 (6 bases each). CDR3 length: 13 residues. Germline V gene sequence: CDR1 SGHRS, CDR2 YFSETQ. Trimming left V 4 bases short and J 6 bases short, with 14 bases between.

This clonotype has ten or more counts. The rearrangement joins TRBV30 to TRBJ1-1; the match to TRBD1 covers 7 bases. V gave up 4 bases and J gave up 7 bases; unmatched junction bases: 12. Per germline, CDR1 GTSNPN and CDR2 SVGIG (reference sequence). There are 14 residues in the CDR3. CDR3 loop: CAWIKPGTDGEAFF. CDR3 DNA: TGTGCCTGGATTAAACCCGGGACAGATGGTGAAGCTTTCTTT. The complete variable domain, with remaining parts taken from reference TRBV30 and TRBJ1-1, reads SQTIHQWPATLVQPVGSPLSLECTVEGTSNPNLYWYRQAAGRGLQLLFYSVGIGQISSEVPQNLSASRPQDRQFILSSKKLLLSDSGFYLCAWIKPGTDGEAFFGQGTRLTVV.

In regard to this clonotype: This sequence may be a read error, since a much larger clone differs from it by one base. This sequence joins TRBV29-1 and TRBJ2-3; the match to TRBD2 covers 7 bases. The CDR3 has 16 amino acids. Germline V gene sequence: CDR1 SQVTM, CDR2 ANQGSEA. V was pared by 3 bases and J by 0 bases, with 9 bases of the junction left unmatched. CDR3 nucleotides: TGCAGCGTTGATGGGACTAACGGGAGGAGCACAGATACGCAGTATTTT. Protein product: CSVDGTNGRSTDTQYF.

This clonotype was observed a handful of times. This chain uses TRBV6-1 with TRBJ1-4; 7 positions agree with TRBD1. Germline lookup yields CDR1 MNHNS and CDR2 SASEGT. The CDR3 loop spans 13 amino acids. V lost 7 bases, J lost 8 bases, and 7 bases stayed unmatched. CDR3 sequence (DNA): TGTGCCAGCACCTCCCAGGGGGTAGAAAAACTGTTTTTT. It encodes CASTSQGVEKLFF.

About this clonotype itself: This may arise from a read error, as a much more abundant clone is one base away. The V gene is TRBV29-1, the J gene TRBJ2-7, with D unresolved. The CDR3 consists of 13 residues. Germline-derived CDR1 and CDR2 are SQVTM and ANQGSEA. V lost 1 base and J 7 bases, leaving 14 bases between the germline ends. CDR3 bases: TGCAGCGTTGAAGCCGACCCTGGGAATGAGCAGTACTTC. Translated, it gives CSVEADPGNEQYF.

This clonotype was counted at least ten times. This rearrangement joins TRBV12-3 or TRBV12-4 to TRBJ1-1; D unclear. The CDR3 runs to 14 residues. V was cut by 5 bases and J by 1 base, with 11 bases left in between. CDR3 bases: TGTGCCAGCAGTAAGCGGACGGGGAACACTGAAGCTTTCTTT. Its protein product is CASSKRTGNTEAFF.

Worth noting for this clonotype: A much larger clone is a single base away; this may be a read error. This rearrangement joins TRBV27 to TRBJ1-5; TRBD1 matches 10 bases. The CDR3 has 14 amino acids. CDR1 and CDR2 from the germline V gene are MNHEY and SMNVEV (reference sequence). The CDR3 nucleotides read TGTGCCAGCAGCCCGAGGACAGGGGGTCAGCCCCCGCATTTT. It codes for CASSPRTGGQPPHF.

The rearrangement uses TRBV2 and TRBJ1-5; 9 bases are shared with TRBD1. Trimming removed 7 bases from V and 6 bases from J; junction bases left unmatched: 7. This CDR3 has 14 amino acids. CDR1 and CDR2 (germline): SNHLY, FYNNEI. In nucleotides, the CDR3 is TGTGCCAGCACCCTCCTGGGACAGGGTCAGCCCCAGCATTTT. Amino acid sequence: CASTLLGQGQPQHF.

The rearrangement links TRBV6-6 to TRBJ2-2; D might be TRBD2 (5 bases). This CDR3 is built from 14 residues. The V gene's germline CDR1 is MNHNY and CDR2 SVGAGI (reference sequence). Trimming removed 2 bases from V and 4 bases from J, with 8 bases in between. CDR3 bases: TGTGCCAGCAGTTACGGGGAGATCACCGGGGAGCTGTTTTTT. Residues: CASSYGEITGELFF.

This clonotype has a count of ten or more. This chain's CDR3 is CASSYGTSGVNEQFF. Here the CDR3 DNA reads TGTGCCAGCAGCTACGGGACTAGCGGGGTCAATGAGCAGTTCTTC. The rearrangement joins TRBV11-3 to TRBJ2-1; 13 positions agree with TRBD2. In germline, CDR1 is SGHNT, CDR2 YENEEA. The CDR3 covers 15 residues. V was pared by 4 bases and J by 6 bases, with 3 bases of the junction left unmatched. The whole variable domain, remainder taken from reference TRBV11-3 and TRBJ2-1, is EAGVVQSPRYKIIEKKQPVAFWCNPISGHNTLYWYLQNLGQGPELLIRYENEEAVDDSQLPKDRFSAERLKGVDSTLKIQPAELGDSAVYLCASSYGTSGVNEQFFGPGTRLTVL.

The table lists this clonotype with many counts. The J gene is TRBJ1-5, the V gene TRBV28, with D tentatively TRBD1 (6 bases). Germline V gives CDR1 MDHEN, CDR2 SYDVKM. This CDR3 comprises 13 residues. Trimming removed 11 bases at V and 4 bases at J, with 15 bases between. CDR3 bases: TGTGCCGCGACCCGGGACAATAATCAGCCCCAGCATTTT. Translating gives CAATRDNNQPQHF. Variable domain in full (rest from reference TRBV28 and TRBJ1-5): DVKVTQSSRYLVKRTGEKVFLECVQDMDHENMFWYRQDPGLGLRLIYFSYDVKMKEKGDIPEGYSVSREKKERFSLILESASTNQTSMYLCAATRDNNQPQHFGDGTRLSIL.

This clonotype came up many times. The CDR3 is CAWTGPIYNEQFF. The CDR3 nucleotides are TGTGCCTGGACAGGGCCTATATACAATGAGCAGTTCTTC. The chain couples TRBV30 to TRBJ2-1, with TRBD1 as a possible D gene (5 bases). This CDR3 has 13 amino acids. Germline V CDR1 and CDR2: GTSNPN, SVGIG (reference sequence). V was trimmed by 4 bases and J by 4 bases, leaving 11 bases between them.

This clonotype was picked up many times. The V gene is TRBV20-1, the J gene TRBJ2-3; 12 positions agree with TRBD2. The V segment lost 1 base and the J segment 4 bases; nucleotides outside the gene matches: 6. This CDR3 has 16 amino acids. CDR1 and CDR2 from the germline V gene are DFQATT and SNEGSKA (reference sequence). CDR3 DNA: TGCAGTGCTAGAGGCTTCGGACTAGCGGGGTCAGATACGCAGTATTTT. It yields the protein CSARGFGLAGSDTQYF.

There are many counts of this clonotype. The chain uses TRBV6-1 and TRBJ1-1; 7 bases match TRBD1. Germline trimming cut 5 bases from V and 3 bases from J; bases unmatched to any gene: 12. Germline V CDR1 and CDR2: MNHNS, SASEGT. The CDR3 is 16 amino acids. The CDR3 region has the DNA TGTGCCAGCAGTTCTATGCGACAGGGACGCCACACTGAAGCTTTCTTT. Protein product: CASSSMRQGRHTEAFF.

The sample holds many counts of this clonotype. J is TRBJ1-2 and V is TRBV6-1; 8 bases agree with TRBD1. Losses at the gene ends were 6 bases for V and 7 bases for J; bases not matched to a gene: 7. Germline V gives CDR1 MNHNS, CDR2 SASEGT. This CDR3 spans 13 amino acids. The CDR3 sequence: CASRSTGVGGYTF. The CDR3 DNA follows: TGTGCCAGCAGATCGACAGGGGTGGGTGGCTACACCTTC.

This chain links TRBV18 with TRBJ2-3; 10 bases match TRBD2. Trimming cost V 2 bases and J 8 bases; bases outside gene matches: 7. The length of the CDR3 is 15 residues. Germline CDR1 is KGHSH and CDR2 is LQKENI. This CDR3 is CASSPAIAGGFTQYF. CDR3 in DNA: TGTGCCAGCTCACCAGCGATAGCGGGAGGTTTTACGCAGTATTTT.

This chain links TRBV6-1 with TRBJ2-1, with a weak D call TRBD2 (6 bases). There are 14 residues in the CDR3. V was shortened by 6 bases and J by 0 bases, with 9 bases between the two germline ends. In germline, CDR1 is MNHNS, CDR2 SASEGT. The CDR3 DNA follows: TGTGCCAGCAGGCGGGGACTCTCCTACAATGAGCAGTTCTTC. Residues: CASRRGLSYNEQFF.

V usage is TRBV20-1 and J usage is TRBJ2-1, with a tentative D call TRBD1 (5 bases). Per the germline V gene, CDR1 is DFQATT and CDR2 is SNEGSKA (reference sequence). The CDR3 runs to 13 residues. The ends were cut back, 6 bases at V and 8 bases at J, with 17 bases in the middle. The CDR3 spells CSASSTARYEQFF. The CDR3 DNA reads TGCAGTGCGTCTTCGACAGCTCGGTATGAGCAGTTCTTC.

This clonotype was seen a few times. CDR3 in amino acids: CASRRDGRSGNTIYF. The CDR3 nucleotides read TGTGCCAGCAGACGGGACGGACGCTCTGGAAACACCATATATTTT. The chain links TRBV5-8 to TRBJ1-3; possible D gene TRBD1, 5 bases. V was trimmed by 5 bases and J by 0 bases, leaving 12 bases between them. CDR3 length: 15 amino acids. Per the germline V gene, CDR1 is SGHTS and CDR2 is YDEGEE.

This clonotype was seen repeatedly, ten times or more. This sequence joins TRBV20-1 and TRBJ2-5, with D perhaps being TRBD1 or TRBD2 (5 bases each). The CDR3 length is 14 residues. Per the germline V gene, CDR1 is DFQATT and CDR2 is SNEGSKA (reference sequence). Trimming removed 5 bases at V and 6 bases at J, with 19 bases between. The CDR3 protein is CSAPYGTYQKTQYF. The CDR3 bases are TGCAGTGCTCCCTACGGGACGTATCAAAAGACCCAGTACTTC.

Concerning this clonotype: A much larger clone lies one base from this, so it may be a read error. V and J are TRBV6-1 and TRBJ2-1; a possible D gene is TRBD2 (6 bases). CDR1 is MNHNS, CDR2 SASEGT, per germline. This CDR3 spans 13 amino acids. Here the CDR3 DNA reads TGTGCCAGCAGTCGGACTAATATTGGTGAGCAGCTCTTC. Translation: CASSRTNIGEQLF.